These T cell receptor beta chains were read from a single sample in a study of blood T cell repertoires in COVID-19. Assay used: immunoSEQ multiplex PCR; TCRdb lists only in-frame clones, some missing. This sample carries some 220,000 clones, 80% of them seen once, and the ten largest clones take more than 10%. Sequencing used peripheral blood. The receptors were gathered from a human donor in a cohort sampled during active COVID-19. CDR3s include the opening cysteine and the closing phenylalanine or tryptophan. D genes are given only for firm matches. A clone size is listed for some rows: how often the clone was seen (once, few, many), or a class if it is expanded.

abundance,d_gene,j_gene,v_gene,CDR3aa,CDR3nt
NA,NA,TRBJ2-2,TRBV2,CASIPMGGFGELFF,TGTGCCAGCATTCCGATGGGGGGTTTCGGGGAGCTGTTTTTT
NA,NA,TRBJ2-7,TRBV20-1,CSASPSMGQYEQYF,TGCAGTGCTAGTCCATCCATGGGCCAGTACGAGCAGTACTTC
NA,TRBD1,TRBJ1-4,TRBV6-5,CASSSYRDRGGEKLFF,TGTGCCAGCAGTTCCTACCGGGACAGGGGCGGTGAAAAACTGTTTTTT
NA,TRBD1,TRBJ2-3,TRBV5-4,CASSGGTGPSTDTQYF,TGTGCCAGCAGCGGCGGGACAGGCCCTAGCACAGATACGCAGTATTTT
NA,NA,TRBJ2-5,TRBV6-4,CASSDGRGYRQETQYF,TGTGCCAGCAGTGACGGGCGGGGTTATAGACAAGAGACCCAGTACTTC
NA,TRBD1,TRBJ2-7,TRBV23-1,CASSQTGTGLTYEQYF,TGCGCCAGCAGTCAGACCGGGACAGGGCTTACCTACGAGCAGTACTTC
few,TRBD2,TRBJ2-1,TRBV5-4,CARSGGPRDEQFF,TGTGCCAGGTCGGGGGGACCCCGGGATGAGCAGTTCTTC
NA,TRBD2,TRBJ2-6,TRBV25-1,CASRGTSGGPSGANVLTF,TGTGCCAGCAGGGGGACTAGCGGGGGTCCCTCTGGGGCCAACGTCCTGACTTTC
NA,NA,TRBJ1-4,TRBV9,CASSVGTLSGEKLFF,TGTGCCAGCAGCGTAGGGACTCTCAGCGGGGAAAAACTGTTTTTT
NA,TRBD1,TRBJ1-2,TRBV28,CASSWTGVNYGYTF,TGTGCCAGCAGTTGGACAGGGGTAAACTATGGCTACACCTTC
NA,TRBD1,TRBJ2-2,TRBV10-3,CAISVHRDRDTGELFF,TGTGCCATCAGTGTACATAGGGACAGGGACACCGGGGAGCTGTTTTTT
NA,TRBD1,TRBJ1-4,TRBV5-5,CASSTLSPGTGNNEKLFF,TGTGCCAGCAGCACCCTGTCCCCCGGGACAGGGAATAATGAAAAACTGTTTTTT
NA,NA,TRBJ2-3,TRBV6-5,CASRGGGGRNTQYF,TGTGCCAGCCGAGGGGGCGGGGGGAGGAATACGCAGTATTTT
NA,TRBD1,TRBJ1-3,TRBV30,CAGRTGGPGNTIYF,TGTGCCGGAAGGACAGGGGGCCCTGGAAACACCATATATTTT
NA,TRBD1,TRBJ1-1,TRBV6-1,CASSEALGQGLKNTEAFF,TGTGCCAGCAGTGAAGCGCTTGGACAGGGGTTAAAGAACACTGAAGCTTTCTTT
NA,TRBD2,TRBJ2-5,TRBV10-3,CAIRGLAGGGGTQYF,TGTGCCATCAGGGGACTAGCGGGAGGAGGAGGGACCCAGTACTTC
NA,NA,TRBJ1-6,TRBV2,CASCCSWGPYNSPLHF,TGTGCCAGCTGCTGTTCCTGGGGCCCCTATAATTCACCCCTCCACTTT
NA,TRBD2,TRBJ2-7,TRBV18,CASSPGGGPSYEQYF,TGTGCCAGCTCACCGGGGGGGGGACCCTCCTACGAGCAGTACTTC
few,TRBD1,TRBJ1-6,TRBV5-4,CASNQGARDNSPLHF,TGTGCCAGCAACCAGGGGGCGCGGGATAATTCACCCCTCCACTTT
NA,NA,TRBJ1-2,TRBV3-1/TRBV3-2,CASRGRRGDYGYTF,TGTGCCAGCCGGGGGAGGAGGGGAGACTATGGCTACACCTTC
few,NA,TRBJ2-7,TRBV5-4,CASSFRALDEQYF,TGTGCCAGCAGCTTCAGGGCTCTGGACGAGCAGTACTTC
NA,TRBD2,TRBJ2-7,TRBV7-2,CASSGTSGGARSEQYF,TGTGCCAGCAGCGGCACTAGCGGGGGGGCCCGGAGCGAGCAGTACTTC
NA,TRBD2,TRBJ2-1,TRBV5-4,CASSRSGASYNEQFF,TGTGCCAGCAGCCGGAGCGGGGCCTCCTACAATGAGCAGTTCTTC